This T cell receptor (beta chain) was recorded in a study of T cell changes during pregnancy in multiple sclerosis. Repertoires were generated with immunoSEQ multiplex PCR, while TCRdb's copy carries only in-frame clones and drops some. The repertoire holds approximately 88,000 clones, with around 94% as singletons. The CDR3 runs 12 residues. Germline V CDR1 and CDR2: SEHNR, FQNEAQ (reference sequence). V dropped 5 bases and J dropped 11 bases, with 13 bases sitting between them. This rearrangement joins TRBV7-9 to TRBJ2-1; tentative D call: TRBD2 (5 bases). The sequence was collected from a female donor with multiple sclerosis, enrolled in a pregnancy study. This specimen was peripheral blood, taken in the third trimester of pregnancy. CDR3 coding DNA: TGTGCCAGCAGCCCCAGAGGGTTGAAGCAGTTCTTC. Amino acid sequence: CASSPRGLKQFF.